This entry concerns a single TCR beta chain. Germline CDR1 reads SGHTA; CDR2 reads FQGTGA. The length of the CDR3 is 16 residues. V lost 5 bases to trimming and J lost 4 bases, with 20 bases between them. The data belong to a study of blood T cell repertoires in COVID-19. Sequencing used immunoSEQ multiplex PCR; TCRdb keeps in-frame clones, though not all of them. The sample holds around 140,000 clones, 85% to 90% seen once. This TCR derives from a man aged 18-30 years with COVID-19, enrolled during active disease. The sequencing input was peripheral blood. The chain links TRBV7-3 to TRBJ2-5; weak D call: TRBD2 (5 bases). The CDR3 region is CASSLSGSPSRETQYF. In DNA form, the CDR3 reads TGTGCCAGCAGCCTCAGCGGTTCTCCGTCTAGAGAGACCCAGTACTTC.